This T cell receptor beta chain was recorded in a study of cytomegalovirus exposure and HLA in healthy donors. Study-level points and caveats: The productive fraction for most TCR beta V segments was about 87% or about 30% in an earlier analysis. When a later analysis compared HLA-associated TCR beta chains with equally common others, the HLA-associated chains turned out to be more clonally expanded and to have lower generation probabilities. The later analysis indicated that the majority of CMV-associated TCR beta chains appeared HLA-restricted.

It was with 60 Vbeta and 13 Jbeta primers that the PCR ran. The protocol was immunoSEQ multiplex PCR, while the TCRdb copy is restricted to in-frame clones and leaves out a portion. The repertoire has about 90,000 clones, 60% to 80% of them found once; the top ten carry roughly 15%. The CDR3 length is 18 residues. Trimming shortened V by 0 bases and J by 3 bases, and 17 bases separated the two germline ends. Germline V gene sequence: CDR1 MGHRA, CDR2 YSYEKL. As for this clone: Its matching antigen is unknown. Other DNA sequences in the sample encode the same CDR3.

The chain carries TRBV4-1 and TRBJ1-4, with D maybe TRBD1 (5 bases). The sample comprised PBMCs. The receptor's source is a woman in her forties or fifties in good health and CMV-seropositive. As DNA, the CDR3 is TGCGCCAGCAGCCAAGAAGGAGGGGCTGGACTGGCTAATGAAAAACTGTTTTTT. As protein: CASSQEGGAGLANEKLFF.